Described below is a single TCR beta chain sequence and its context. Its antigen is undetermined. Sample barcodes and UMIs were carried by the TCR alpha and TCR beta cDNA libraries that 5'RACE generated with constant-segment primers. Via MiXCR, TCRdb re-called the 5' RACE reads, giving one row per CDR3 protein. The sample yields 340,000 or so distinct CDR3 sequences, about an eighth seen once. This entry is derived from a study of T-cell memory formation after mild COVID-19. Findings and limits, study-wide: Of the contracting clones, CD4+ ones lay mainly in CM and EM, and CD8+ ones in EMRA.

The germline V and J ends were trimmed by 11 bases and 3 bases, with 14 bases remaining between them. The CDR3 sequence is 14 residues long. Germline CDR1 reads MNHNY; CDR2 reads SVGAGI (reference sequence). The gene calls are TRBV6-6 and TRBJ2-6; the D gene is possibly TRBD2 (5 bases). Sequenced material: PBMCs or a T cell subset sorted from them (not recorded which). The TCR sequence derives from a man between 18 and 35 years old who had mild COVID-19 (a few samples of this study predate the infection). Cell type and time point are not known. CDR3 protein: CAGLGGGGANVLTF. As DNA, the CDR3 is TGTGCCGGCCTCGGAGGCGGTGGGGCCAACGTCCTGACTTTC.